This TCR beta chain was sequenced for a study of cytomegalovirus exposure and HLA in healthy donors. Study findings and constraints: Productive status was seen about 87% or about 30% of the time for most TCR beta V segments in an earlier analysis. It was likely that a cluster of highly shared sequence variants was a sequencing artifact. The HLA-A and HLA-B alleles of most subjects were reportedly predicted accurately from TCR beta sequences.

Researchers ran the PCR with 60 Vbeta and 13 Jbeta primers. Using immunoSEQ multiplex PCR, the repertoire was profiled, and TCRdb retains in-frame clones only, with some absent. Here the sample spans about 130,000 clones, 78% being singletons. The CDR3 runs to 14 residues. The germline V gene encodes CDR1 SGHTS and CDR2 YDEGEE. J was trimmed by 6 bases and V by 1 base; bases with no gene match: 3. This clone was detected only once. The antigen remains undetermined. This TCR came from a man aged 30-40 years in good health and CMV-seropositive. The gene calls are TRBV5-8 and TRBJ2-7; 11 nucleotides align to TRBD2. Material for sequencing was PBMCs. The CDR3 sequence: CASSLTSGSSEQYF. In DNA form, the CDR3 reads TGTGCCAGCAGCTTGACTAGCGGGAGTAGCGAGCAGTACTTC.